A selection of T cell receptor beta chains follows, all from one sample in a study of blood T cell repertoires in COVID-19. Data came from immunoSEQ multiplex PCR; TCRdb stores just in-frame clones and leaves some out. The profile shows about 69,000 clones, 70% to 85% of them singletons. The sequencing sample was made of peripheral blood. These receptors were taken from a man over 45 with COVID-19, enrolled during active disease. Both conserved end residues are part of each CDR3. Fields, in order: D gene, J gene, V gene, clone size, CDR3 protein, CDR3 DNA. D genes are given only for firm matches. Only some rows state a clone size, as once, few, many or a class for expanded clones.

>-|TRBJ1-1|TRBV21-1|-
CASSKASRQGFEGEAFF
TGTGCCAGCAGCAAAGCGAGCCGACAGGGGTTTGAAGGAGAAGCTTTCTTT
>TRBD2|TRBJ2-1|TRBV5-4|-
CASSSEGLAGSSYNEQFF
TGTGCCAGCAGCTCGGAGGGCCTAGCGGGGAGTTCCTACAATGAGCAGTTCTTC
>TRBD1|TRBJ1-6|TRBV11-2|-
CASRGQGLGSPLHF
TGTGCCAGCAGAGGACAGGGCTTGGGTTCACCCCTCCACTTT
>TRBD1|TRBJ2-3|TRBV3-1/TRBV3-2|-
CASSQGQGTDTQYF
TGTGCCAGCAGCCAAGGACAGGGGACAGATACGCAGTATTTT
>-|TRBJ2-1|TRBV2|-
CASRGRMDNEQFF
TGTGCCAGCAGGGGGAGGATGGACAATGAGCAGTTCTTC
>-|TRBJ1-5|TRBV7-9|-
CASSQGRQPQHF
TGTGCCAGCAGCCAAGGGAGGCAGCCCCAGCATTTT
>-|TRBJ1-6|TRBV19|-
CASSIDPRYNSPLHF
TGTGCCAGTAGTATAGATCCTCGCTATAATTCACCCCTCCACTTT
>TRBD1|TRBJ1-2|TRBV29-1|-
CSVDRGSDYGYTF
TGCAGCGTAGACAGGGGATCGGACTATGGCTACACCTTC
>-|TRBJ2-3|TRBV9|-
CASSVEQRPTDTQYF
TGTGCCAGCAGCGTAGAGCAGCGGCCCACAGATACGCAGTATTTT
>-|TRBJ1-1|TRBV5-1|-
CASSYRVGTEAFF
TGCGCCAGCAGCTACCGGGTTGGCACTGAAGCTTTCTTT
>-|TRBJ2-1|TRBV3-1/TRBV3-2|-
CASSQAWARADNEQFF
TGTGCCAGCAGCCAAGCGTGGGCGCGGGCCGACAATGAGCAGTTCTTC
>-|TRBJ1-6|TRBV30|-
CAWSKAANSPLHF
TGTGCCTGGAGTAAAGCGGCTAATTCACCCCTCCACTTT
>-|TRBJ2-1|TRBV29-1|-
CSVADNEQFF
TGCAGCGTGGCGGATAATGAGCAGTTCTTC
>TRBD2|TRBJ2-5|TRBV18|-
CASSPPTSVETQYF
TGTGCCAGCTCACCACCGACTAGCGTGGAGACCCAGTACTTC
>TRBD2|TRBJ2-1|TRBV27|-
CATRGVAYNEQFF
TGTGCCACCCGGGGGGTGGCCTACAATGAGCAGTTCTTC
>-|TRBJ1-1|TRBV7-9|-
CASSSVGGLNTEAFF
TGTGCCAGCAGCTCCGTCGGGGGTTTGAACACTGAAGCTTTCTTT
>-|TRBJ2-1|TRBV6-6|-
CASSLVYEQFF
TGTGCCAGCAGTCTAGTCTATGAGCAGTTCTTC
>-|TRBJ2-3|TRBV11-1|once
CASSLNEGADTQYF
TGTGCCAGCAGCTTAAACGAGGGGGCAGATACGCAGTATTTT
>-|TRBJ1-4|TRBV10-2|-
CASSLRGNEKLFF
TGCGCCAGCAGTCTTAGGGGGAATGAAAAACTGTTTTTT
>TRBD1|TRBJ2-7|TRBV10-3|-
CAISESTGARGEQYF
TGTGCCATCAGTGAGTCGACAGGGGCGAGAGGCGAGCAGTACTTC
>TRBD1|TRBJ2-6|TRBV6-2/TRBV6-3|-
CASSYSRTGVYGANVLTF
TGTGCCAGCAGTTACTCCCGGACAGGTGTGTATGGGGCCAACGTCCTGACTTTC
>TRBD1|TRBJ1-1|TRBV6-5|few
CASSYRGREAFF
TGTGCCAGCAGCTACAGGGGGCGCGAAGCTTTCTTT
>TRBD1|TRBJ2-3|TRBV24-1|once
CATSDPTGDTQYF
TGTGCCACCAGTGACCCGACAGGGGATACGCAGTATTTT
>TRBD1|TRBJ2-5|TRBV19|-
CASSIKGQRGTQYF
TGTGCCAGTAGTATCAAGGGACAGAGGGGGACCCAGTACTTC
>-|TRBJ2-7|TRBV5-1|-
CASSLSPPDEQYF
TGCGCCAGCAGCTTGTCCCCCCCAGACGAGCAGTACTTC
>-|TRBJ1-5|TRBV7-8|-
CASSLGPSLSQPQHF
TGTGCCAGCAGCTTAGGCCCCTCCCTTAGTCAGCCCCAGCATTTT
>TRBD1|TRBJ1-5|TRBV2|-
CATQTGYNQPQHF
TGTGCCACCCAGACAGGGTACAATCAGCCCCAGCATTTT
>TRBD1|TRBJ2-1|TRBV10-1|-
CASSTGQGTYNEQFF
TGCGCCAGCAGTACCGGACAGGGTACCTACAATGAGCAGTTCTTC
>-|TRBJ1-6|TRBV11-1|-
CASSVDKSSYNSPLHF
TGTGCCAGCAGCGTGGACAAGAGCTCCTATAATTCACCCCTCCACTTT
>-|TRBJ2-6|TRBV19|-
CASSPTGANVLTF
TGTGCCAGTAGCCCAACTGGGGCCAACGTCCTGACTTTC
>TRBD1|TRBJ1-1|TRBV18|-
CASSHGQAMNTEAFF
TGTGCCAGCTCACATGGACAGGCAATGAACACTGAAGCTTTCTTT
>-|TRBJ1-2|TRBV12-3/TRBV12-4|once
CASSARTDYGYTF
TGTGCCAGCAGTGCAAGAACGGACTATGGCTACACCTTC
>TRBD2|TRBJ2-1|TRBV27|-
CAKRGDYNEQFF
TGTGCCAAGCGGGGCGACTACAATGAGCAGTTCTTC
>-|TRBJ2-5|TRBV19|-
CASTSGAYQETQYF
TGTGCCAGTACTTCAGGGGCATATCAAGAGACCCAGTACTTC
>-|TRBJ2-7|TRBV9|-
CASASGAETYEQYF
TGTGCCAGCGCCTCAGGGGCCGAAACCTACGAGCAGTACTTC
>TRBD1|TRBJ2-3|TRBV16|-
CASSSGTASTDTQYF
TGTGCCAGCAGTTCCGGGACAGCGAGCACAGATACGCAGTATTTT
>TRBD1|TRBJ2-7|TRBV7-9|once
CASAAGGTNYEQYF
TGTGCCAGCGCCGCAGGGGGTACTAACTACGAGCAGTACTTC
>-|TRBJ2-7|TRBV27|-
CAIRDTDSYEQYF
TGTGCCATACGGGACACCGATTCCTACGAGCAGTACTTC
>-|TRBJ2-7|TRBV3-1/TRBV3-2|-
CASSHDSYEQYF
TGTGCCAGCAGCCACGACAGCTACGAGCAGTACTTC
>TRBD1|TRBJ1-2|TRBV6-2/TRBV6-3|once
CASCLRPGQGSGYTF
TGTGCCAGCTGCCTTAGACCGGGACAGGGGAGTGGCTACACCTTC
>TRBD1|TRBJ2-3|TRBV27|-
CASSLSLGQGADTQYF
TGTGCCAGCAGTTTAAGTTTAGGACAGGGTGCCGATACGCAGTATTTT
>-|TRBJ1-2|TRBV6-2/TRBV6-3|few
CASSHRGAQGYTF
TGTGCCAGCAGTCACCGGGGGGCGCAAGGCTACACCTTC
>-|TRBJ2-2|TRBV9|once
CASSRQMNTGELFF
TGTGCCAGCAGCAGACAGATGAACACCGGGGAGCTGTTTTTT
>-|TRBJ2-2|TRBV24-1|-
CATIRGGENTGELFF
TGTGCCACCATACGGGGCGGGGAGAACACCGGGGAGCTGTTTTTT
>-|TRBJ1-2|TRBV13|-
CASSPRGGNYGYTF
TGTGCCAGCAGCCCCCGGGGAGGAAACTATGGCTACACCTTC
>-|TRBJ1-1|TRBV4-1|-
CASSHNANMNTEAFF
TGCGCCAGCAGCCATAACGCCAACATGAACACTGAAGCTTTCTTT
>TRBD1|TRBJ1-2|TRBV3-1/TRBV3-2|-
CASSRTDRGTGYTF
TGTGCCAGCAGCCGAACAGACAGGGGGACTGGCTACACCTTC
>TRBD1|TRBJ2-2|TRBV5-1|-
CASRTGGDLAGELFF
TGCGCCAGCAGGACAGGGGGCGATTTAGCCGGGGAGCTGTTTTTT
>TRBD1|TRBJ1-1|TRBV5-4|-
CASSLGQGRLNTEAFF
TGTGCCAGCAGCCTCGGACAGGGTCGATTAAACACTGAAGCTTTCTTT
>-|TRBJ1-2|TRBV25-1|-
CASSEGHSNYGYTF
TGTGCCAGCAGTGAAGGACATTCTAACTATGGCTACACCTTC
>TRBD1|TRBJ2-1|TRBV5-5|once
CASSLSPGQGSFNEQFF
TGTGCCAGCAGTCTTTCGCCGGGACAGGGAAGCTTCAATGAGCAGTTCTTC
>TRBD1|TRBJ2-1|TRBV2|-
CASLERTGGVYNEQFF
TGTGCCAGCCTAGAACGGACAGGGGGCGTGTACAATGAGCAGTTCTTC
>TRBD1|TRBJ2-3|TRBV24-1|-
CATSDPGTGSDTQYF
TGTGCCACCAGTGACCCCGGGACAGGGTCCGATACGCAGTATTTT
>TRBD1|TRBJ2-5|TRBV19|-
CASSSRQGDIGGTAGTQYF
TGTGCCAGTAGTTCACGACAGGGGGATATTGGCGGGACCGCCGGGACCCAGTACTTC